This T cell receptor (beta chain) was identified during a study of cytomegalovirus exposure and HLA in healthy donors. Study-level points and caveats: The likely explanation for a cluster of highly shared sequence variants was sequencing artifact.

The CDR3 has 11 residues. Germline V gene data show CDR1 as MDHEN and CDR2 as SYDVKM. PCR primers comprised 60 Vbeta and 13 Jbeta primers. Measured with immunoSEQ multiplex PCR; TCRdb has only the in-frame clones, and not every one. The sample holds about 140,000 clones, roughly three quarters seen once. In its sample, this clone was seen once. Its cognate antigen is unknown. The junction and the germline gene differ at one end; a read error may be behind it. This receptor was taken from a man aged 25 to 40 in good health and CMV-seronegative. The gene calls are TRBV28 and TRBJ1-2, with 8 bases lining up with TRBD1. Sequenced sample: PBMCs. DNA for the CDR3: TGTGCCAGCGGGGGACAGGCCTCTCATTCCTTC. It translates to CASGGQASHSF.